One sample yielded the 21 T cell receptor beta chains listed below, sequenced in a study of cytomegalovirus exposure and HLA in healthy donors. PCR involved 60 Vbeta and 13 Jbeta primers. Measured with immunoSEQ multiplex PCR; TCRdb has only the in-frame clones, and not every one. This listing includes about 48,000 clones. Sequencing input: PBMCs. All receptors come from a male donor in good health and CMV-seropositive.

Here the CDR3 DNA reads TGTGCCAGCAGTGAATTTCAGTCTCGAGAAAAACTGTTTTTT. This codes for CASSEFQSREKLFF. The chain uses TRBV2 and TRBJ1-4, with D unclear. Germline lookup yields CDR1 SNHLY and CDR2 FYNNEI. Trimming left V 2 bases short and J 8 bases short, with 12 bases between. This CDR3 region has 14 residues.

The chain links TRBV19 to TRBJ2-6, with a weak D call TRBD2 (5 bases). CDR1 LNHDA and CDR2 SQIVND come from the germline V gene (reference sequence). The CDR3 contains 15 residues. V was shortened by 6 bases and J by 0 bases, with 9 bases between the two germline ends. In DNA form, the CDR3 reads TGTGCCAGTAGCCGGGGAAACTCTGGGGCCAACGTCCTGACTTTC. Protein: CASSRGNSGANVLTF.

The rearrangement links TRBV28 to TRBJ1-1; perhaps TRBD1 as D (6 bases). Germline values: CDR1 MDHEN, CDR2 SYDVKM. CDR3 length equals 15 residues. Trimming pared 5 bases from V and 4 bases from J, leaving 17 bases between. CDR3: CASSAQGTIGTEAFF. The CDR3 nucleotides read TGTGCCAGCAGTGCACAGGGTACCATAGGCACTGAAGCTTTCTTT.

This chain joins TRBV2 and TRBJ2-7; D might be TRBD1 (6 bases). V dropped 7 bases and J dropped 7 bases, with 17 bases sitting between them. The CDR3 covers 13 residues. Germline V lookup: CDR1 SNHLY, CDR2 FYNNEI. Written as DNA, the CDR3 is TGTGCCAGCAACGTCTCGCCACAGGGAGAGCAGTACTTC. It codes for CASNVSPQGEQYF.

The genes are TRBV11-2 and TRBJ2-3; no definite D call. V lost 5 bases and J lost 2, with 20 bases in between. This CDR3 contains 17 residues. Per germline, CDR1 SGHAT and CDR2 FQNNGV. The CDR3 DNA sequence: TGTGCCAGCAGCCCCCGACGCGGTGGCTACTACACAGATACGCAGTATTTT. Translated, it gives CASSPRRGGYYTDTQYF.

The rearrangement links TRBV4-2 to TRBJ2-6, with D possibly being TRBD1 (5 bases). The CDR3 is 16 amino acids. The V gene's germline CDR1 is LGHNA and CDR2 YNFKEQ. V was shortened by 1 base and J by 0 bases, with 7 bases between the two germline ends. The CDR3 DNA reads as TGTGCCAGCAGCCAAGCAGACAGCTCTGGGGCCAACGTCCTGACTTTC. Translating it yields CASSQADSSGANVLTF.

The rearrangement joins TRBV19 to TRBJ2-4, with a tentative D call TRBD1 (8 bases). The CDR3 runs to 14 residues. Looked up from germline, CDR1 is LNHDA and CDR2 is SQIVND (reference sequence). Trimming cost V 10 bases and J 3 bases, with 16 bases left between them. CDR3 nucleotides: TGTGCCACCGTGGACAGGGAGGGCAAAAACATTCAGTACTTC. Translation: CATVDREGKNIQYF.

This sequence joins TRBV4-1 and TRBJ1-4, with D uncertain. Trimming pared 1 base from V and 4 bases from J, leaving 13 bases between. Germline assignment: CDR1 MGHRA and CDR2 YSYEKL. The CDR3 sequence is 16 residues long. The CDR3 DNA follows: TGCGCCAGCAGCCAAGGAGTACGGGATGATAATGAAAAACTGTTTTTT. Protein product: CASSQGVRDDNEKLFF.

V usage is TRBV4-3 and J usage is TRBJ2-2, with D maybe TRBD2 (5 bases). The V end lost 1 base, the J end lost 8 bases, and 17 bases lay between the germline ends. The CDR3 runs 16 residues. CDR1 is LGHNA, CDR2 YSLEER, per germline. This chain's CDR3 is CASSQGTGGRGGELFF. CDR3 bases: TGCGCCAGCAGCCAAGGGACTGGCGGCCGTGGTGGGGAGCTGTTTTTT.

The gene calls are TRBV5-1 and TRBJ2-1, with 10 positions matching TRBD2. J gave up 3 bases and V 6 bases, and 9 bases lay outside the gene matches. The CDR3 has 16 residues. Germline values: CDR1 SGHRS, CDR2 YFSETQ. This chain's CDR3 is CASTGTSGTHYNEQFF. CDR3 nucleotide sequence: TGCGCCAGCACCGGTACTAGCGGGACCCACTACAATGAGCAGTTCTTC. The complete variable domain, with remaining parts taken from reference TRBV5-1 and TRBJ2-1, reads KAGVTQTPRYLIKTRGQQVTLSCSPISGHRSVSWYQQTPGQGLQFLFEYFSETQRNKGNFPGRFSGRQFSNSRSEMNVSTLELGDSALYLCASTGTSGTHYNEQFFGPGTRLTVL.

The chain uses TRBV6-5 and TRBJ2-1; D unclear. Germline-derived CDR1 and CDR2 are MNHEY and SVGAGI. V gave up 5 bases and J gave up 6 bases, with 14 bases separating them. The CDR3 has 14 residues. CDR3 nucleotide sequence: TGTGCCAGCAGTCCCTCTTTACTACTCAATGAGCAGTTCTTC. This codes for CASSPSLLLNEQFF.

V usage is TRBV2 and J usage is TRBJ2-5, with TRBD2 as a possible D gene (5 bases). V lost 6 bases and J lost 3, with 11 bases in between. Germline V gene data show CDR1 as SNHLY and CDR2 as FYNNEI. The CDR3 length is 13 residues. The CDR3 reads CASSPGLKETQYF. The CDR3 DNA sequence: TGTGCCAGCAGCCCCGGACTGAAAGAGACCCAGTACTTC.

The chain employs TRBV5-4 and TRBJ2-3; 10 nucleotides agree with TRBD2. V lost 0 bases to trimming and J lost 6 bases; unmatched junction nucleotides: 4. CDR3 size: 15 residues. Germline V lookup: CDR1 SGHNT, CDR2 YYREEE (reference sequence). CDR3 amino acids: CASSLALAGSDTQYF. Written as DNA, the CDR3 is TGTGCCAGCAGCTTGGCACTAGCGGGGTCCGATACGCAGTATTTT.

The J gene is TRBJ2-5, the V gene TRBV28, with TRBD1 as a possible D gene (5 bases). V lost 10 bases, J lost 3 bases, and 12 bases lay in between. Germline V CDR1 and CDR2: MDHEN, SYDVKM. The CDR3 covers 12 residues. CDR3 sequence: CATLTAKETQYF. The CDR3 DNA reads TGTGCCACCCTGACAGCTAAAGAGACCCAGTACTTC.

The J gene is TRBJ2-1, the V gene TRBV19; D is possibly TRBD2 (5 bases). Trimming shortened V by 9 bases and J by 10 bases, and 19 bases separated the two germline ends. Germline V lookup: CDR1 LNHDA, CDR2 SQIVND (reference sequence). The CDR3 loop spans 13 amino acids. CDR3 sequence: CASSGEWAREQFF. The CDR3 DNA sequence: TGTGCCAGCTCCGGGGAGTGGGCTAGAGAGCAGTTCTTC.

Details on this clone: Distinct nucleotide sequences in the sample also encode this CDR3. This sequence joins TRBV4-1 and TRBJ2-7; D is perhaps TRBD1 (6 bases). The V end was cut by 1 base, the J end by 4 bases, with 8 bases between. The V gene's germline CDR1 is MGHRA and CDR2 YSYEKL. There are 13 residues in the CDR3. As DNA, the CDR3 is TGCGCCAGCAGCCAAGGGACAGTTTACGAGCAGTACTTC. Its protein product is CASSQGTVYEQYF.

The chain carries TRBV5-4 and TRBJ2-7; possibly TRBD1 for D (5 bases). There are 14 residues in the CDR3. The germline V gene encodes CDR1 SGHNT and CDR2 YYREEE (reference sequence). V lost 3 bases, J lost 5 bases, and 15 bases lay in between. In DNA, the CDR3 is TGTGCCAGCAGCTCGAGGCTGGGGCCCCACGAGCAGTACTTC. This translates into CASSSRLGPHEQYF.

The rearrangement uses TRBV11-1 and TRBJ2-3, with D perhaps matching TRBD2 (6 bases). Trimming shortened V by 5 bases and J by 0 bases, and 9 bases separated the two germline ends. Germline V gene data show CDR1 as SGHAT and CDR2 as FQDESV (reference sequence). The CDR3 loop spans 14 amino acids. This CDR3 is CASSQGLSTDTQYF. In nucleotides, the CDR3 is TGTGCCAGCAGCCAGGGACTCAGCACAGATACGCAGTATTTT.

The chain has TRBV7-9 and TRBJ2-6; D is ambiguous. The V end was cut by 3 bases, the J end by 4 bases, with 10 bases between. Germline CDR1 reads SEHNR; CDR2 reads FQNEAQ (reference sequence). The CDR3 has 15 residues. DNA of the CDR3: TGTGCCAGCAGCTTTGTTGGCTCGGGGGCCAACGTCCTGACTTTC. As protein: CASSFVGSGANVLTF.

This chain uses TRBV5-6 with TRBJ2-3, with D perhaps TRBD1 (6 bases). CDR3 size: 17 residues. V was pared by 4 bases and J by 5 bases, with 23 bases between. CDR1 SGHDT and CDR2 YYEEEE come from the germline V gene. CDR3 residues: CASSGITGPRAGDTQYF. The CDR3 DNA follows: TGTGCCAGCAGCGGGATCACAGGGCCTCGAGCTGGAGATACGCAGTATTTT.

The V call is TRBV13, the J call TRBJ2-1, with D tentatively TRBD2 (7 bases). In germline, CDR1 is PRHDT, CDR2 FYEKMQ (reference sequence). This CDR3 region has 13 residues. The V end was cut by 5 bases, the J end by 6 bases, with 11 bases between. The CDR3 loop is CASSGGAGNEQFF. DNA of the CDR3: TGTGCCAGCAGCGGGGGGGCCGGCAATGAGCAGTTCTTC.